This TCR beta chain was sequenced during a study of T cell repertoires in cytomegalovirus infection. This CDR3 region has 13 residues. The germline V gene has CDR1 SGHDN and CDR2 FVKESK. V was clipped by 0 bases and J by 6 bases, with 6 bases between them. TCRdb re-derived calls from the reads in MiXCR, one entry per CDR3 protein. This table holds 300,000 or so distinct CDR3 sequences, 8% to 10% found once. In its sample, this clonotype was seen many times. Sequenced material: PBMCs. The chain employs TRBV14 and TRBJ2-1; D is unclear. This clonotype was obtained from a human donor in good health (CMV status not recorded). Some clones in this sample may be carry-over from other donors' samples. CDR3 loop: CASSQDVSNEQFF. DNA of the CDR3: TGTGCCAGCAGCCAAGATGTGAGCAATGAGCAGTTCTTC. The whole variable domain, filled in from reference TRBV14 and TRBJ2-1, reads EAGVTQFPSHSVIEKGQTVTLRCDPISGHDNLYWYRRVMGKEIKFLLHFVKESKQDESGMPNNRFLAERTGGTYSTLKVQPAELEDSGVYFCASSQDVSNEQFFGPGTRLTVL.